This T cell receptor beta chain originates from a study of blood T cell repertoires in COVID-19. Study-wide background: Sample material is recorded as cDNA or gDNA derived from T cells, B-cell-depleted T cells, or PBMCs.

In the authors' methods: Reference gene primer amplification in the assay estimated nucleated cell counts. Using immunoSEQ multiplex PCR, the repertoire was profiled, and TCRdb retains in-frame clones only, with some absent. D and trimming were read from the DNA, whereas the V and J calls and clone size are those reported in that table. The data hold about 13,000 clones, with nearly 90% observed a single time. Trimming took 0 bases from V and 5 from J; bases not matched to a gene: 10. The length of the CDR3 is 17 residues. Germline V gene lookup returns CDR1 LGHNA and CDR2 YSLEER. The receptor's source is a human donor with active COVID-19. The donor label of this sample is uncertain. The sequencing sample was made of peripheral blood. V usage is TRBV4-3 and J usage is TRBJ2-3; 8 nucleotides match TRBD2. The CDR3 spells CASSQDIGRGAKDTQYF. For the CDR3, the DNA is TGCGCCAGCAGCCAAGATATAGGGCGGGGGGCCAAAGATACGCAGTATTTT.